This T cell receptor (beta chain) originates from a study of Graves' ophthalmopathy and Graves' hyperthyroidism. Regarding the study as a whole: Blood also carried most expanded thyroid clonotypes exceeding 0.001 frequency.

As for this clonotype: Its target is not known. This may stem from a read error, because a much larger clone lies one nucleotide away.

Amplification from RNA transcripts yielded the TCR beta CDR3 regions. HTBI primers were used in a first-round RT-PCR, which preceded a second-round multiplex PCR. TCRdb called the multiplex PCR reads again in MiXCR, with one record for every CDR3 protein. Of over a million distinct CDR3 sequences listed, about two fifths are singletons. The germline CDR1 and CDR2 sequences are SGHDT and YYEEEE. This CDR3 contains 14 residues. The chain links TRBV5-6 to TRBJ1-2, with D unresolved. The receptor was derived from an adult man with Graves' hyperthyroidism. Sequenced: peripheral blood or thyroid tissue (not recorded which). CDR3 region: CASGLSGSHYGYTF. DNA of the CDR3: TGTGCCAGCGGCTTGAGTGGCAGCCACTATGGCTACACCTTC.